These T cell receptor beta chains were read from a single sample in a study of blood T cells in healthy people across ages. TCRdb re-derived calls from the 5' RACE reads in MiXCR, one entry per CDR3 protein. The table lists about 1.6 million distinct CDR3 sequences, roughly 32% of them singletons. Sequencing used blood. These receptor sequences come from a woman in her twenties or thirties in good health. Both conserved end residues are part of each CDR3.

TRBJ1-2	TRBV29-1	CCARGDYGNTF
TRBJ2-6	TRBV20-1	CSAGRGSGANVLTF
TRBJ1-2	TRBV3-1	CASSQGLDRIYGYTF
TRBJ2-2	TRBV18	CASSPSDRATNTGELFF
TRBJ2-3	TRBV5-5	CASSWGMAGPPGDTQYF
TRBJ2-1	TRBV7-6	CASSVQGASYNEQFF
TRBJ2-3	TRBV9	CASSVGLRGRGGILTDTQYF
-	TRBV13	CASSLGRRGSYEQYF
TRBJ1-1	TRBV4-1	CASSHQVTMNTEAFF
TRBJ2-1	TRBV2	CASTAGVWNDEQFF
TRBJ1-1	TRBV7-9	CASGDPGQKNTEAFF
TRBJ2-5	TRBV19	CASSSGTASQETQYF
TRBJ2-7	TRBV27	CASSRLQGAYEQYF
TRBJ2-1	TRBV6-2/TRBV6-3	CASSSPLFGEFF
TRBJ2-1	TRBV12-3/TRBV12-4	CASSYRGGGGDEQFF
TRBJ1-2	TRBV7-3	CASSLGGDRASGGYTF
TRBJ1-1	TRBV7-9	CTGSYAAGGDTEAFF
TRBJ2-7	TRBV12-3/TRBV12-4	CASRDPTYEQYF